These 20 T cell receptor beta chains were sequenced from one sample in a study of spatial heterogeneity in lung cancer. Study findings and constraints: Counts that tracked tumor mutation counts were those of expanded intratumoral alpha and beta TCRs.

These receptors' antigens are unknown. Time point here: sample taken at primary tumor resection. TCRdb ran MiXCR on the 5' RACE reads and lists one entry per CDR3 protein. This table has roughly 8,000 distinct CDR3 sequences, roughly 8% appearing once. The sequenced sample was lung tumor tissue, obtained at surgery. These receptors were collected from a male donor with early-stage non-small cell lung cancer.

The V gene is TRBV7-9, the J gene TRBJ2-3; 13 bases agree with TRBD2. V trimming: 3 bases; J trimming: 2 bases; junction bases outside the gene matches: 11. Looked up from germline, CDR1 is SEHNR and CDR2 is FQNEAQ (reference sequence). The CDR3 sequence is 19 residues long. In DNA form, the CDR3 reads TGTGCCAGCAGCTTTGGACTAGCGGGAGTGGGCTATGTCACAGATACGCAGTATTTT. Encoded protein: CASSFGLAGVGYVTDTQYF.

This clonotype came up many times. The gene calls are TRBV6-2 or TRBV6-3 and TRBJ2-7; TRBD2 matches at 13 bases. With 7 bases clipped from V and 2 bases from J, the junction kept 5 bases outside the gene matches. This CDR3 comprises 15 residues. Per germline, CDR1 MNHEY and CDR2 SVGEGT. CDR3: CASTGLAGATYEQYF. DNA for the CDR3: TGTGCCAGCACAGGACTAGCGGGAGCTACCTACGAGCAGTACTTC.

This clonotype was recorded many times. The chain has TRBV5-1 and TRBJ1-3; TRBD1 is a possible D gene (5 bases). V lost 3 bases and J lost 1, with 14 bases in between. CDR1 is SGHRS, CDR2 YFSETQ, per germline. The CDR3 contains 16 residues. For the CDR3, the DNA is TGCGCCAGCAGCTCGGACACCCTAGGATCTGGAAACACCATATATTTT. This codes for CASSSDTLGSGNTIYF.

This clonotype was seen only once. V gene TRBV4-1 combines with J gene TRBJ2-7; 8 nucleotides align to TRBD1. V shed 1 base, J shed 4 bases, and the junction held 9 bases outside the gene matches. Germline-derived CDR1 and CDR2 are MGHRA and YSYEKL. This CDR3 is 16 amino acids long. CDR3 DNA sequence: TGCGCCAGCAGCCAAGGCCCGGGACAGGCTGTATACGAGCAGTACTTC. It is translated as CASSQGPGQAVYEQYF.

The V call is TRBV28, the J call TRBJ1-5; D possibly corresponds to TRBD1 (5 bases). The CDR3 has 13 amino acids. Trimming removed 4 bases at V and 5 bases at J, with 9 bases between. The germline V gene encodes CDR1 MDHEN and CDR2 SYDVKM. The CDR3 loop is CASSYGRDQPQHF. CDR3 nucleotides: TGTGCCAGCAGTTATGGCAGGGATCAGCCCCAGCATTTT.

This clonotype is medium-sized by share. The chain has TRBV19 and TRBJ2-7, with D perhaps TRBD2 (6 bases). This CDR3 is 15 amino acids long. Per germline, CDR1 LNHDA and CDR2 SQIVND (reference sequence). Deletions cut 0 bases from V and 4 bases from J, with 13 bases between. CDR3 sequence: CASSIDPGGQYEQYF. CDR3 DNA sequence: TGTGCCAGTAGTATAGATCCCGGAGGGCAATACGAGCAGTACTTC.

In this sample, this clonotype turned up a few times. The V call is TRBV28, the J call TRBJ2-7; D uncertain. Germline loops: CDR1 MDHEN, CDR2 SYDVKM. V lost 3 bases and J lost 3, with 3 bases in between. This CDR3 is 11 amino acids long. The chain's CDR3 is CASSFGYEQYF. The CDR3 DNA sequence: TGTGCCAGCAGTTTCGGCTACGAGCAGTACTTC.

This clonotype occurred many times. V and J are TRBV5-1 and TRBJ2-1; 9 bases map to TRBD2. Unmatched junction bases numbered 9, after V lost 0 bases and J lost 8 bases. The CDR3 runs to 16 residues. Germline assignment: CDR1 SGHRS and CDR2 YFSETQ. Written as DNA, the CDR3 is TGCGCCAGCAGCTTGGCGGGTAGCGGGAGCTGGGATGAGCAGTTCTTC. It yields the protein CASSLAGSGSWDEQFF.

This clonotype occurred many times. The rearrangement joins TRBV29-1 to TRBJ1-2; D is uncertain. The CDR3 runs to 12 residues. Trimming removed 0 bases from V and 8 bases from J, with 10 bases in between. Germline V CDR1 and CDR2: SQVTM, ANQGSEA. The CDR3 protein is CSVEDRVWGYTF. CDR3 DNA: TGCAGCGTTGAAGATCGAGTCTGGGGCTACACCTTC.

This chain links TRBV9 with TRBJ2-1, with 10 bases that match TRBD1. J gave up 9 bases and V 3 bases, and 6 bases lay outside the gene matches. The V gene's germline CDR1 is SGDLS and CDR2 YYNGEE. This CDR3 has 14 residues. The CDR3 coding sequence is TGTGCCAGCAGCGACCGGGACAGGGGTCTTGAGCAGTTCTTC. Translating gives CASSDRDRGLEQFF.

This clonotype was detected ten times or more. The chain recombines TRBV4-1 with TRBJ2-1; TRBD2 agrees at 10 bases. In germline, CDR1 is MGHRA, CDR2 YSYEKL. There are 17 residues in the CDR3. The J segment lost 6 bases and the V segment lost 2 bases, leaving 10 bases of the junction unmatched. The CDR3 DNA is TGCGCCAGCAGCCAACTCCCGGTGGCTAGCGGGGGCAATGAGCAGTTCTTC. Protein: CASSQLPVASGGNEQFF.

In its sample, this clonotype is medium-sized (0.01 to 0.1%). The chain links TRBV7-2 to TRBJ2-7; tentatively, D is TRBD1 (6 bases). The V end was cut by 3 bases, the J end by 4 bases, with 10 bases between. Germline CDR1 reads SGHTA; CDR2 reads FQGNSA. The length of the CDR3 is 13 residues. CDR3 sequence reads: CASSFGTLYEQYF. The CDR3 coding sequence is TGTGCCAGCAGCTTCGGGACACTATACGAGCAGTACTTC. Complete variable domain (other parts from reference TRBV7-2 and TRBJ2-7): GAGVSQSPSNKVTEKGKDVELRCDPISGHTALYWYRQSLGQGLEFLIYFQGNSAPDKSGLPSDRFSAERTGGSVSTLTIQRTQQEDSAVYLCASSFGTLYEQYFGPGTRLTVT.

Within the sample, this clonotype is medium-sized. The chain couples TRBV12-3 or TRBV12-4 to TRBJ1-2; maybe TRBD1 (5 bases). V lost 1 base and J 8 bases, leaving 11 bases between the germline ends. The CDR3 length is 13 residues. CDR3 residues: CASSLVDSRGYTF. CDR3 DNA: TGTGCCAGCAGTTTAGTCGACAGTAGAGGCTACACCTTC.

This clonotype ranks as medium-sized. The chain joins TRBV7-9 to TRBJ1-4, with D uncertain. This CDR3 is built from 16 residues. Germline values: CDR1 SEHNR, CDR2 FQNEAQ (reference sequence). Trimming shortened V by 4 bases and J by 0 bases, and 12 bases separated the two germline ends. The DNA for the CDR3 is TGTGCCAGCAGCTCGGCGGACGCGTCAACTAATGAAAAACTGTTTTTT. Protein product: CASSSADASTNEKLFF.

The gene calls are TRBV7-9 and TRBJ2-7; D unresolved. V lost 2 bases to trimming and J lost 5 bases, with 4 bases between them. This CDR3 has 11 amino acids. Germline values: CDR1 SEHNR, CDR2 FQNEAQ (reference sequence). The CDR3 is CASSLTHEQYF. The CDR3 region has the DNA TGTGCCAGCAGCTTAACGCACGAGCAGTACTTC.

This clonotype is termed medium-sized. The CDR3 protein is CASILGAGGYNEQFF. Here the CDR3 DNA reads TGTGCCAGCATCCTTGGGGCGGGAGGCTACAATGAGCAGTTCTTC. This chain uses TRBV11-2 with TRBJ2-1; 8 positions match TRBD2. There are 15 residues in the CDR3. Germline V gene lookup returns CDR1 SGHAT and CDR2 FQNNGV. Unmatched junction bases numbered 8, after V lost 7 bases and J lost 3 bases.

This clonotype was counted many times. The chain recombines TRBV2 with TRBJ1-2; tentative D call: TRBD1 (6 bases). Germline lookup yields CDR1 SNHLY and CDR2 FYNNEI. This CDR3 region has 13 residues. V gave up 6 bases and J gave up 2 bases, with 10 bases separating them. The CDR3 DNA reads as TGTGCCAGCAGGGGACAAAGCAACTATGGCTACACCTTC. It specifies CASRGQSNYGYTF.

By share, this clonotype counts as medium-sized. The V gene is TRBV10-2, the J gene TRBJ1-5; the match to TRBD1 covers 7 bases. There are 17 residues in the CDR3. Unmatched junction bases numbered 12, after V lost 7 bases and J lost 0 bases. The germline V gene encodes CDR1 WSHSY and CDR2 SAAADI. CDR3 coding DNA: TGCGCCAGCACCCTACAGGGGCGTCTCTATAGCAATCAGCCCCAGCATTTT. It codes for CASTLQGRLYSNQPQHF.

By sample fraction, this clonotype is medium-sized. This chain links TRBV7-2 with TRBJ2-5, with no clear D. This CDR3 contains 14 residues. In germline, CDR1 is SGHTA, CDR2 FQGNSA. Trimming cost V 0 bases and J 5 bases, with 10 bases left between them. CDR3 DNA sequence: TGTGCCAGCAGCTTAGCGGGCCCAGCGGAGACCCAGTACTTC. Protein: CASSLAGPAETQYF. Full variable domain (outside the CDR3, taken from reference TRBV7-2 and TRBJ2-5): GAGVSQSPSNKVTEKGKDVELRCDPISGHTALYWYRQSLGQGLEFLIYFQGNSAPDKSGLPSDRFSAERTGGSVSTLTIQRTQQEDSAVYLCASSLAGPAETQYFGPGTRLLVL.

The chain couples TRBV11-2 to TRBJ2-2, with a weak D call TRBD1 (6 bases). CDR1 SGHAT and CDR2 FQNNGV come from the germline V gene. This CDR3 comprises 13 residues. V dropped 3 bases and J dropped 8 bases, with 10 bases sitting between them. CDR3 protein: CASSFRTDGELFF. The DNA of the CDR3 is TGTGCCAGCAGCTTCCGGACAGATGGGGAGCTGTTTTTT.